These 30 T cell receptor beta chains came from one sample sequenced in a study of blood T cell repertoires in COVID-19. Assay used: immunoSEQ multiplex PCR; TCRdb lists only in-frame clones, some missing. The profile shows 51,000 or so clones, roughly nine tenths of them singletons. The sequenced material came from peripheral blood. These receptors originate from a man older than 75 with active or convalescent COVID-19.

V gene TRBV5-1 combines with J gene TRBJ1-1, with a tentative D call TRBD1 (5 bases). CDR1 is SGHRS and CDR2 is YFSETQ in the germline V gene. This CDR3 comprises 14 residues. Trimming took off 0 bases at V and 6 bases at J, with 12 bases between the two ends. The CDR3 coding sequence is TGCGCCAGCAGCTTGGCCAGGGTTGGCGCTGAAGCTTTCTTT. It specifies CASSLARVGAEAFF.

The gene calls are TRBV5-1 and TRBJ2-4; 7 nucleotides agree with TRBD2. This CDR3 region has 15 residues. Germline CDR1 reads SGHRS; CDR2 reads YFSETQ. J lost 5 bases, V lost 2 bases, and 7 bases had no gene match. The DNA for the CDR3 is TGCGCCAGCAGCTTTCCGGGGGGTCCTGAAAACATTCAGTACTTC. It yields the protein CASSFPGGPENIQYF.

CDR3 in amino acids: CASSQTSGSTDTQYF. The CDR3 DNA reads as TGCGCCAGCAGCCAGACTAGCGGCAGCACAGATACGCAGTATTTT. The chain is built from TRBV5-1 and TRBJ2-3; TRBD2 matches at 9 bases. Germline CDR1 and CDR2: SGHRS and YFSETQ. The CDR3 consists of 15 residues. Trimming at V came to 4 bases and at J to 0 bases, leaving 3 bases not matched to a gene.

CDR3 region: CAWSVDRDNEQYF. The CDR3 coding sequence is TGTGCCTGGAGTGTGGACAGAGATAACGAGCAGTACTTC. This chain uses TRBV30 with TRBJ2-7; D possibly corresponds to TRBD1 (6 bases). Trimming pared 0 bases from V and 5 bases from J, leaving 11 bases between. Germline V lookup: CDR1 GTSNPN, CDR2 SVGIG (reference sequence). The length of the CDR3 is 13 residues.

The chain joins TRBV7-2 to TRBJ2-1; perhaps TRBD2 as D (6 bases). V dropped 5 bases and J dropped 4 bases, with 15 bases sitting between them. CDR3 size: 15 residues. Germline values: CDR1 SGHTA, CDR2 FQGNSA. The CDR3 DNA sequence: TGTGCCAGCAGCAAAACTGGGGCGGGGTACAATGAGCAGTTCTTC. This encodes CASSKTGAGYNEQFF.

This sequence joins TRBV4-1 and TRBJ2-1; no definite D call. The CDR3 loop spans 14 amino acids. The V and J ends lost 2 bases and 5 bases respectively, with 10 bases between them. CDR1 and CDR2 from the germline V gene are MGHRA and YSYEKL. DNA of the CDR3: TGCGCCAGCAGCCAAAGTAGTCTGAACAATGAGCAGTTCTTC. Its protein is CASSQSSLNNEQFF.

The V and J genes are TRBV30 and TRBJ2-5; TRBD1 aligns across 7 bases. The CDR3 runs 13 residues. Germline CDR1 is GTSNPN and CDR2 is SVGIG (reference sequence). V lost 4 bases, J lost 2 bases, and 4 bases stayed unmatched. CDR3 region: CAWNMDRQETQYF. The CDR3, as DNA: TGTGCCTGGAACATGGACAGGCAAGAGACCCAGTACTTC.

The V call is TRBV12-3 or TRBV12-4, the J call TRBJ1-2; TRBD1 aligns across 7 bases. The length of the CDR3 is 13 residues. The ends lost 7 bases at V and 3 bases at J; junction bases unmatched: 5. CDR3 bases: TGTGCCAGCACTGAACAGGGGTACTATGGCTACACCTTC. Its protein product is CASTEQGYYGYTF.

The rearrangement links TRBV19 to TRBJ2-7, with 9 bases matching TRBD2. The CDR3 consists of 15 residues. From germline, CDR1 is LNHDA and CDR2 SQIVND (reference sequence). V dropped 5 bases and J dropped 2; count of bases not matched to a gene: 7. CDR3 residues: CASSPGLAPTYEQYF. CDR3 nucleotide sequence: TGTGCCAGTAGTCCCGGACTAGCGCCCACCTACGAGCAGTACTTC.

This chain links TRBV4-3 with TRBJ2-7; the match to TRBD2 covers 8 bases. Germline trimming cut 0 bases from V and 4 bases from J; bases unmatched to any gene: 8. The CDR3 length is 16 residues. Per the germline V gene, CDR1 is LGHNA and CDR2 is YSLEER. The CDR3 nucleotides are TGCGCCAGCAGCCAAGATCTGAACGGGGGGGCTTACGAGCAGTACTTC. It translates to CASSQDLNGGAYEQYF.

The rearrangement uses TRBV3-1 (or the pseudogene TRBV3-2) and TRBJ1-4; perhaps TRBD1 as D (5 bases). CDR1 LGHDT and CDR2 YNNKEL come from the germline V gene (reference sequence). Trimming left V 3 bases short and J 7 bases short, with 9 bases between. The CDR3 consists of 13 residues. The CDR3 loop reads CASSQQGGEKLFF. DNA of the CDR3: TGTGCCAGCAGCCAGCAGGGTGGTGAAAAACTGTTTTTT.

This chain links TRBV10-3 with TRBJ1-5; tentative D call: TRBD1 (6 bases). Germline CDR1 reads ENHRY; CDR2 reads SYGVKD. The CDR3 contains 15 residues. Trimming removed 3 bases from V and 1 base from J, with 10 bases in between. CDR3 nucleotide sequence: TGTGCCATCAGTGAAGGACAGCGCAGCAATCAGCCCCAGCATTTT. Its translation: CAISEGQRSNQPQHF.

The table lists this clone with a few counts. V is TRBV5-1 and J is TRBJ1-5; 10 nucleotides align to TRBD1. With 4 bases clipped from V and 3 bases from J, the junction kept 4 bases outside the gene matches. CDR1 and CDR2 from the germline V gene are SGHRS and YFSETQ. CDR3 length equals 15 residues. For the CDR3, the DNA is TGCGCCAGCAGCCCCGGACAGGGGGACAATCAGCCCCAGCATTTT. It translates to CASSPGQGDNQPQHF.

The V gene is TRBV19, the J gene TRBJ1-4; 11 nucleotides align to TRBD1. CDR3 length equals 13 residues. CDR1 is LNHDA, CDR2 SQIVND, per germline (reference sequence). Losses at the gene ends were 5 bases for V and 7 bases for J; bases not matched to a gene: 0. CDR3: CASSGTGGEKLFF. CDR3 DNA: TGTGCCAGTAGTGGGACAGGGGGTGAAAAACTGTTTTTT.

The CDR3 region is CASSRHMTGENTEAFF. The CDR3 bases are TGTGCCAGCAGCCGCCACATGACAGGAGAAAACACTGAAGCTTTCTTT. The genes are TRBV28 and TRBJ1-1; D might be TRBD1 (6 bases). Trimming pared 6 bases from V and 2 bases from J, leaving 19 bases between. This CDR3 contains 16 residues. Germline-derived CDR1 and CDR2 are MDHEN and SYDVKM.

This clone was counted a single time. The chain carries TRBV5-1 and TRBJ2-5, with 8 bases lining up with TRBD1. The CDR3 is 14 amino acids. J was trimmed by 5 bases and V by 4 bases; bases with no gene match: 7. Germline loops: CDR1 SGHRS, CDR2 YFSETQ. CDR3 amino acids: CASSLSRGQETQYF. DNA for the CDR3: TGCGCCAGCAGCCTGAGCAGGGGGCAGGAGACCCAGTACTTC.

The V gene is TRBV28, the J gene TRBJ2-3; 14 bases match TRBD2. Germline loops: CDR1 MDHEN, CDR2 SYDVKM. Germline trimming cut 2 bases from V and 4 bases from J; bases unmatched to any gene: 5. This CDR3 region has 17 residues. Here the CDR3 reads CASSLPMTSGGADTQYF. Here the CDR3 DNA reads TGTGCCAGCAGTTTACCCATGACTAGCGGGGGGGCAGATACGCAGTATTTT.

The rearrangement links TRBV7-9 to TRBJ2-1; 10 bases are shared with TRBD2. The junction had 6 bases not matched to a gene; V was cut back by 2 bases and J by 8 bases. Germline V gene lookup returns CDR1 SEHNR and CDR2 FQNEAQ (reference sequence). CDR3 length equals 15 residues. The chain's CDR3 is CASSLSSGGAHEQFF. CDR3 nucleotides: TGTGCCAGCAGCTTATCCAGCGGGGGGGCTCATGAGCAGTTCTTC.

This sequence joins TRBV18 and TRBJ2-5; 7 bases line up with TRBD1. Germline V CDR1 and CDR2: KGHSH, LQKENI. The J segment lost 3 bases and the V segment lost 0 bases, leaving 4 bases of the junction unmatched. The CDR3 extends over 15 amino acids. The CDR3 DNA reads TGTGCCAGCTCACCACCTGGGACAGCTAAAGAGACCCAGTACTTC. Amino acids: CASSPPGTAKETQYF.

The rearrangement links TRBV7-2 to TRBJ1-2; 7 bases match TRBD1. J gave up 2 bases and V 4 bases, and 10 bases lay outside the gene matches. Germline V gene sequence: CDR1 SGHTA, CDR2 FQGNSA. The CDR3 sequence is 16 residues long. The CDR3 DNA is TGTGCCAGCAGCTATCTTAGACAGGGTGGCAACTATGGCTACACCTTC. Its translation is CASSYLRQGGNYGYTF.

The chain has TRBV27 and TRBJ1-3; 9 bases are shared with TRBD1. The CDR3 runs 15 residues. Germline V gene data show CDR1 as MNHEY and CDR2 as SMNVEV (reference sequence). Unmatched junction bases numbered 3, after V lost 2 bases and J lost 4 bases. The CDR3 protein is CASSLTGQGGNTIYF. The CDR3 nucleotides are TGTGCCAGCAGTTTAACTGGACAGGGGGGAAACACCATATATTTT.

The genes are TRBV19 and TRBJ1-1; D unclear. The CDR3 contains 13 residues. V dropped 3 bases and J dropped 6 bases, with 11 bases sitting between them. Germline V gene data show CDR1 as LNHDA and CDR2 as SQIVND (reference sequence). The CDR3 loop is CASSMLAFPEAFF. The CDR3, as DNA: TGTGCCAGTAGTATGCTGGCCTTTCCTGAAGCTTTCTTT. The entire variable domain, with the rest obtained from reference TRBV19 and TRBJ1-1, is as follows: DGGITQSPKYLFRKEGQNVTLSCEQNLNHDAMYWYRQDPGQGLRLIYYSQIVNDFQKGDIAEGYSVSREKKESFPLTVTSAQKNPTAFYLCASSMLAFPEAFFGQGTRLTVV.

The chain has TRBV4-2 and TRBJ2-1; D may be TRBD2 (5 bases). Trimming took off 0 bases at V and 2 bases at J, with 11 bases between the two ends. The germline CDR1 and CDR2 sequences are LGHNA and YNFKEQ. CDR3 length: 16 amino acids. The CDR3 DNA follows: TGTGCCAGCAGCCAAGAGACGGGATCCCCCTACAATGAGCAGTTCTTC. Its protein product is CASSQETGSPYNEQFF.

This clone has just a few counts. CDR3 loop: CASSFPGLAGGRAYEQYF. The CDR3 DNA reads TGTGCCAGCAGCTTTCCGGGACTAGCGGGAGGCCGGGCCTACGAGCAGTACTTC. V usage is TRBV7-2 and J usage is TRBJ2-7; TRBD2 matches at 15 bases. V was clipped by 3 bases and J by 2 bases; unmatched bases: 8. The germline V gene has CDR1 SGHTA and CDR2 FQGNSA. The CDR3 contains 18 residues.

The CDR3 region has the DNA TGCAGCGTTGAAGATCAGGGGCCGGGCGAGCAGTACTTC. It specifies CSVEDQGPGEQYF. The genes are TRBV29-1 and TRBJ2-7; tentatively, D is TRBD1 (6 bases). CDR1 and CDR2 from the germline V gene are SQVTM and ANQGSEA. The CDR3 has 13 residues. Deletions cut 0 bases from V and 6 bases from J, with 12 bases between.

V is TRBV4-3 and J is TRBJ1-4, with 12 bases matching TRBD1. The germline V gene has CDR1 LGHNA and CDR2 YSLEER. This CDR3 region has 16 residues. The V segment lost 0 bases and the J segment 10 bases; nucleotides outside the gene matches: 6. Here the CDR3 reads CASSQEFGTGGGKLFF. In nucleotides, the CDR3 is TGCGCCAGCAGCCAAGAGTTCGGGACAGGGGGCGGAAAACTGTTTTTT.

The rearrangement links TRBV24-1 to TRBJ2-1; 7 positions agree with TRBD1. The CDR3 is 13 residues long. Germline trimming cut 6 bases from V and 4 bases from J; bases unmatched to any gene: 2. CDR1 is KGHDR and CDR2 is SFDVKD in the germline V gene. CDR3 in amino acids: CATSWDSYNEQFF. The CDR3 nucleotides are TGTGCCACCAGTTGGGACAGTTACAATGAGCAGTTCTTC.

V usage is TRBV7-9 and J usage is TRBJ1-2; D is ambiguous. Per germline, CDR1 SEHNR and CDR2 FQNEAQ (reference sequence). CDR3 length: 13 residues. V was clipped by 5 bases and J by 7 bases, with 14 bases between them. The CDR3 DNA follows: TGTGCCAGCAGCCCCGTAGGCGGAAGTGGCTACACCTTC. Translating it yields CASSPVGGSGYTF.

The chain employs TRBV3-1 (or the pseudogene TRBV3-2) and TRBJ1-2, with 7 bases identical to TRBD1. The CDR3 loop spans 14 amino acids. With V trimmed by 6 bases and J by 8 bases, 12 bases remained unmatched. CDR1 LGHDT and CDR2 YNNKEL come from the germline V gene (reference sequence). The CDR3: CASSAGTVRFGYTF. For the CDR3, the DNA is TGTGCCAGCAGTGCCGGGACAGTACGATTCGGCTACACCTTC.

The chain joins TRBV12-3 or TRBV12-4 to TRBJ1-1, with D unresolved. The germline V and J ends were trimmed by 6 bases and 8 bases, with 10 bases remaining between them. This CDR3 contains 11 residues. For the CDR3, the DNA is TGTGCCAGCAGCCCAGGTCAAGAAGCTTTCTTT. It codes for CASSPGQEAFF.